This TCR beta chain was obtained from a study of blood T cell repertoires in COVID-19. All enrollees were roughly 18 to 90 years old and from some 24 US areas. Assay: immunoSEQ multiplex PCR; the TCRdb copy retains only in-frame clones and omits some. The sample holds almost 400,000 clones; over 75% are singletons and the top ten take approximately 0.96%. The CDR3 totals 14 residues. Trimming removed 1 base from V and 1 base from J, with 8 bases in between. The germline CDR1 and CDR2 sequences are SGHTA and FQGNSA. This clone appeared a few times. Other nucleotide sequences in the sample specify the same CDR3.

The TCR sequence derives from a woman in her 30s with acute COVID-19. V gene TRBV7-2 combines with J gene TRBJ2-7; D possibly corresponds to TRBD2 (5 bases). Sequencing was performed on PBMCs or T cells enriched from blood (not recorded which). The DNA of the CDR3 is TGTGCCAGCAGCTTAGGAGGCGGGTCCTACGAGCAGTACTTC. It encodes CASSLGGGSYEQYF.